These T cell receptor beta chains were read from a single sample in a study of T cells in localized non-small cell lung cancer. The table came from immunoSEQ multiplex PCR; TCRdb's copy has only in-frame clones and leaves some out. The sample includes about 19,000 clones, about 90% seen only once; the top ten take less than 3%. This specimen consisted of peripheral blood, obtained before any cancer treatment. These TCRs come from a woman aged 40-69 years with stage I lung adenocarcinoma. Both conserved end residues are part of each CDR3. Fields, in order: CDR3 protein, CDR3 DNA, CDR3 length, D gene, J gene, V gene, clone size. A D gene is named only where the DNA matches it firmly. Clone size is not always given. Where it is, it says once, few, many or a class for expanded clones.

CDR3 protein: CASSLDYGYTF
CDR3 DNA: TGTGCCAGCAGCTTAGACTATGGCTACACCTTC
CDR3 length: 11
D gene: NA
J gene: TRBJ1-2
V gene: TRBV7-2
clone size: NA

CDR3 protein: CASTDYSGFGELFF
CDR3 DNA: TGCGCCAGCACCGACTACTCAGGGTTCGGGGAGCTGTTTTTT
CDR3 length: 14
D gene: NA
J gene: TRBJ2-2
V gene: TRBV5-1
clone size: few

CDR3 protein: CASRPGQGDEQYF
CDR3 DNA: TGTGCCAGCAGGCCCGGACAGGGCGACGAGCAGTACTTC
CDR3 length: 13
D gene: TRBD1
J gene: TRBJ2-7
V gene: TRBV2
clone size: NA

CDR3 protein: CASSLTSGGLSYNEQFF
CDR3 DNA: TGTGCCAGCAGCTTGACTAGCGGGGGCCTCTCCTACAATGAGCAGTTCTTC
CDR3 length: 17
D gene: TRBD2
J gene: TRBJ2-1
V gene: TRBV11-2
clone size: NA

CDR3 protein: CASSDSGALGANVLTF
CDR3 DNA: TGTGCCAGCAGTGACTCGGGGGCCTTGGGGGCCAACGTCCTGACTTTC
CDR3 length: 16
D gene: NA
J gene: TRBJ2-6
V gene: TRBV6-4
clone size: few

CDR3 protein: CASSQDDRGLNTIYF
CDR3 DNA: TGCGCCAGCAGCCAAGATGACAGGGGATTAAACACCATATATTTT
CDR3 length: 15
D gene: TRBD1
J gene: TRBJ1-3
V gene: TRBV4-3
clone size: NA

CDR3 protein: CASSPRTSAGELFF
CDR3 DNA: TGTGCCAGCAGCCCGAGGACTAGCGCCGGGGAGCTGTTTTTT
CDR3 length: 14
D gene: TRBD2
J gene: TRBJ2-2
V gene: TRBV7-6
clone size: once

CDR3 protein: CAWGQGFNEQYF
CDR3 DNA: TGTGCCTGGGGACAGGGGTTCAACGAGCAGTACTTC
CDR3 length: 12
D gene: TRBD1
J gene: TRBJ2-7
V gene: TRBV30
clone size: NA

CDR3 protein: CASGLGPGGLNTEAFF
CDR3 DNA: TGTGCTAGTGGTTTGGGCCCAGGGGGGCTGAACACTGAAGCTTTCTTT
CDR3 length: 16
D gene: TRBD1
J gene: TRBJ1-1
V gene: TRBV12-5
clone size: few

CDR3 protein: CASSPRGGFGEQFF
CDR3 DNA: TGTGCCAGCAGCCCGCGGGGGGGTTTCGGTGAGCAGTTCTTC
CDR3 length: 14
D gene: TRBD2
J gene: TRBJ2-1
V gene: TRBV9
clone size: NA

CDR3 protein: CASSLTTGGGDTQYF
CDR3 DNA: TGCGCCAGCAGCCTCACTACCGGGGGCGGAGATACGCAGTATTTT
CDR3 length: 15
D gene: NA
J gene: TRBJ2-3
V gene: TRBV4-1
clone size: NA

CDR3 protein: CASSVMGRKTEAFF
CDR3 DNA: TGTGCCAGCAGTGTAATGGGCAGAAAAACTGAAGCTTTCTTT
CDR3 length: 14
D gene: NA
J gene: TRBJ1-1
V gene: TRBV25-1
clone size: NA

CDR3 protein: CASSQGGLGTEAFF
CDR3 DNA: TGTGCCAGCAGCCAAGGGGGGTTGGGGACTGAAGCTTTCTTT
CDR3 length: 14
D gene: NA
J gene: TRBJ1-1
V gene: TRBV28
clone size: NA

CDR3 protein: CASSTRGLGETQYF
CDR3 DNA: TGTGCCAGCAGTACCCGGGGCCTAGGGGAGACCCAGTACTTC
CDR3 length: 14
D gene: NA
J gene: TRBJ2-5
V gene: TRBV7-2
clone size: once

CDR3 protein: CASSLGQKQETQYF
CDR3 DNA: TGTGCCAGCAGCTTGGGACAGAAACAAGAGACCCAGTACTTC
CDR3 length: 14
D gene: NA
J gene: TRBJ2-5
V gene: TRBV5-4
clone size: NA

CDR3 protein: CASSLTSGSSNEQFF
CDR3 DNA: TGTGCCAGCAGTTTGACTAGCGGGAGCTCCAATGAGCAGTTCTTC
CDR3 length: 15
D gene: TRBD2
J gene: TRBJ2-1
V gene: TRBV27
clone size: NA

CDR3 protein: CASSTMGTGKNIQYF
CDR3 DNA: TGTGCCAGTAGTACCATGGGGACAGGGAAAAACATTCAGTACTTC
CDR3 length: 15
D gene: TRBD1
J gene: TRBJ2-4
V gene: TRBV19
clone size: NA

CDR3 protein: CASSDGSSEGGDTQYF
CDR3 DNA: TGTGCCAGCAGTGACGGAAGTAGCGAGGGGGGAGATACGCAGTATTTT
CDR3 length: 16
D gene: NA
J gene: TRBJ2-3
V gene: TRBV6-4
clone size: NA

CDR3 protein: CASSQDRSQRGETQYF
CDR3 DNA: TGCGCCAGCAGCCAAGATCGAAGTCAACGGGGTGAGACCCAGTACTTC
CDR3 length: 16
D gene: NA
J gene: TRBJ2-5
V gene: TRBV4-3
clone size: few

CDR3 protein: CASSMYNEQFF
CDR3 DNA: TGTGCCAGTAGTATGTACAATGAGCAGTTCTTC
CDR3 length: 11
D gene: NA
J gene: TRBJ2-1
V gene: TRBV19
clone size: large

CDR3 protein: CASSSVRQGNTGELFF
CDR3 DNA: TGTGCCAGCAGTTCGGTTAGACAGGGGAACACCGGGGAGCTGTTTTTT
CDR3 length: 16
D gene: TRBD1
J gene: TRBJ2-2
V gene: TRBV6-6
clone size: NA

CDR3 protein: CASSQDWGTPGNYGYTF
CDR3 DNA: TGCGCCAGCAGCCAAGATTGGGGCACCCCGGGGAACTATGGCTACACCTTC
CDR3 length: 17
D gene: NA
J gene: TRBJ1-2
V gene: TRBV4-1
clone size: NA

CDR3 protein: CASSWGTAFSGANVLTF
CDR3 DNA: TGTGCCAGCAGTTGGGGGACGGCGTTCTCTGGGGCCAACGTCCTGACTTTC
CDR3 length: 17
D gene: NA
J gene: TRBJ2-6
V gene: TRBV5-8
clone size: once

CDR3 protein: CASSQAGTANEQFF
CDR3 DNA: TGTGCCAGCAGTCAAGCGGGAACGGCCAATGAGCAGTTCTTC
CDR3 length: 14
D gene: TRBD2
J gene: TRBJ2-1
V gene: TRBV28
clone size: NA

CDR3 protein: CASSLARSAGGELFF
CDR3 DNA: TGTGCCAGCAGCTTAGCGAGGAGCGCGGGCGGGGAGCTGTTTTTT
CDR3 length: 15
D gene: NA
J gene: TRBJ2-2
V gene: TRBV7-6
clone size: NA